A single sample is the source of the 21 T cell receptor beta chains below, sequenced in a study of cytomegalovirus exposure and HLA in healthy donors. With 60 Vbeta and 13 Jbeta primers, the PCR was carried out. Sequencing used immunoSEQ multiplex PCR; TCRdb keeps in-frame clones, though not all of them. The table shows roughly 120,000 clones, with over 8% occurring only once. The sequenced sample was PBMCs. The origin of the receptors is a young man in good health and CMV-seronegative.

The J gene is TRBJ1-1, the V gene TRBV19; D might be TRBD1 (6 bases). V gave up 11 bases and J gave up 5 bases, with 12 bases separating them. CDR1 and CDR2 from the germline V gene are LNHDA and SQIVND (reference sequence). CDR3 length: 11 amino acids. The CDR3: CASGGRTEAFF. The CDR3 DNA follows: TGTGCCTCCGGGGGGCGGACTGAAGCTTTCTTT.

The chain is built from TRBV7-9 and TRBJ2-4; D unresolved. The CDR3 contains 13 residues. CDR1 and CDR2 from the germline V gene are SEHNR and FQNEAQ (reference sequence). With 5 bases removed from V and 4 bases from J, the gap between germline ends came to 9 bases. In nucleotides, the CDR3 is TGTGCCAGCAGCATGCAACAGAAAAACATTCAGTACTTC. Its translation: CASSMQQKNIQYF.

This clone appeared a few times. The chain has TRBV29-1 and TRBJ2-7; tentatively, D is TRBD2 (5 bases). V gave up 0 bases and J gave up 1 base, with 13 bases separating them. This CDR3 has 15 amino acids. Per germline, CDR1 SQVTM and CDR2 ANQGSEA. CDR3 loop: CSVEDVRVGSYEQYF. The CDR3, as DNA: TGCAGCGTTGAAGATGTGCGGGTGGGGTCCTACGAGCAGTACTTC.

There are a few counts of this clone. The rearrangement uses TRBV6-1 and TRBJ1-1, with D possibly TRBD1 on 5 matching bases. V lost 4 bases and J 4 bases, leaving 16 bases between the germline ends. This CDR3 has 15 amino acids. Germline CDR1 reads MNHNS; CDR2 reads SASEGT. The CDR3: CASSGGVPSSTEAFF. CDR3 coding DNA: TGTGCCAGCAGTGGGGGGGTCCCATCGTCCACTGAAGCTTTCTTT.

In this sample, this clone turned up a few times. This chain links TRBV5-1 with TRBJ1-1; D not certain. Between the trimmed V and J ends, which lost 0 bases and 3 bases, there was a span of 15 bases. Germline CDR1 SGHRS, CDR2 YFSETQ. The CDR3 is 16 amino acids. CDR3 sequence reads: CASSLGAQVLDTEAFF. DNA for the CDR3: TGCGCCAGCAGCTTGGGGGCCCAAGTATTGGACACTGAAGCTTTCTTT.

The sample holds a few counts of this clone. This chain connects TRBV6-5 to TRBJ1-5; 9 bases are shared with TRBD1. There are 14 residues in the CDR3. V was clipped by 2 bases and J by 5 bases; unmatched bases: 1. Germline CDR1 is MNHEY and CDR2 is SVGAGI. Here the CDR3 reads CASSYGQGYQPQHF. The DNA for the CDR3 is TGTGCCAGCAGTTACGGACAGGGGTATCAGCCCCAGCATTTT.

The V call is TRBV5-1, the J call TRBJ2-7; perhaps TRBD2 as D (5 bases). Deletions cut 4 bases from V and 1 base from J, with 12 bases between. This CDR3 is 14 amino acids long. Germline V gives CDR1 SGHRS, CDR2 YFSETQ. The CDR3 here is CASSVDSGSYEQYF. The CDR3 region has the DNA TGCGCCAGCAGCGTGGACTCGGGGTCCTACGAGCAGTACTTC.

This clone was picked up a small number of times. The chain combines TRBV7-8 with TRBJ1-4; 9 bases agree with TRBD1. This CDR3 spans 15 amino acids. Germline-derived CDR1 and CDR2 are SGHVS and FQNEAQ. J was trimmed by 7 bases and V by 3 bases; bases with no gene match: 6. The CDR3 DNA reads as TGTGCCAGCAGCTTCTACAGGGGGCCGGGTGAAAAACTGTTTTTT. It specifies CASSFYRGPGEKLFF.

As to this clone: Other DNA sequences in the sample encode the same CDR3. The J gene is TRBJ2-3, the V gene TRBV9; 11 nucleotides match TRBD2. The CDR3 has 16 residues. V lost 3 bases and J lost 5; bases outside the gene matches: 8. Germline-derived CDR1 and CDR2 are SGDLS and YYNGEE. The CDR3 DNA follows: TGTGCCAGCAGCGCGTCACTAGCGGGAGCGGGAGATACGCAGTATTTT. Its protein product is CASSASLAGAGDTQYF.

V is TRBV7-2 and J is TRBJ2-1; D gene uncertain. Between the trimmed V and J ends, which lost 5 bases and 9 bases, there was a span of 11 bases. The CDR3 runs to 12 residues. Germline V gene data show CDR1 as SGHTA and CDR2 as FQGNSA. CDR3 residues: CASSPTGGEQFF. The CDR3 coding sequence is TGTGCCAGCAGCCCCACGGGTGGTGAGCAGTTCTTC.

This clone was recorded a few times. The V and J genes are TRBV25-1 and TRBJ2-7, with 9 positions matching TRBD2. Per germline, CDR1 MGHDK and CDR2 SYGVNS. This CDR3 contains 13 residues. After removal of 8 bases from V and 3 bases from J, the junction contained 5 bases not matched to a gene. The CDR3 here is CASRLSGSYEQYF. CDR3 DNA: TGTGCCAGCCGGCTTAGCGGGAGCTACGAGCAGTACTTC.

The chain joins TRBV5-4 to TRBJ2-1; 12 positions agree with TRBD2. CDR1 is SGHNT, CDR2 YYREEE, per germline (reference sequence). Unmatched junction bases numbered 8, after V lost 8 bases and J lost 8 bases. This CDR3 has 14 amino acids. CDR3 sequence: CASLAGGPRYEQFF. The CDR3 coding sequence is TGTGCCAGTCTAGCGGGGGGGCCGAGGTATGAGCAGTTCTTC. Using reference TRBV5-4 and TRBJ2-1 for the parts outside the CDR3, the full variable domain is ETGVTQSPTHLIKTRGQQVTLRCSSQSGHNTVSWYQQALGQGPQFIFQYYREEENGRGNFPPRFSGLQFPNYSSELNVNALELDDSALYLCASLAGGPRYEQFFGPGTRLTVL.

The chain employs TRBV5-4 and TRBJ2-5; 7 nucleotides agree with TRBD1. With the DNA end fitting TRBJ2-7 better, the J assignment may be wrong. This CDR3 has 15 amino acids. Germline CDR1 reads SGHNT; CDR2 reads YYREEE (reference sequence). The CDR3 reads CASSLAATGTYEQYF. CDR3 DNA: TGTGCCAGCAGCTTGGCCGCGACAGGGACCTACGAGCAGTACTTC.

This clone was observed a few times. The gene calls are TRBV18 and TRBJ1-5; a possible D gene is TRBD1 (5 bases). The CDR3 length is 15 residues. Per the germline V gene, CDR1 is KGHSH and CDR2 is LQKENI. V lost 1 base, J lost 9 bases, and 16 bases lay in between. The CDR3 DNA is TGTGCCAGCTCACCACTCCCTGGGGCAGGGCTGCCCCAGCATTTT. Translating it yields CASSPLPGAGLPQHF.

This clone was seen only a few times. V is TRBV5-1 and J is TRBJ2-1, with 7 bases lining up with TRBD1. V shed 2 bases, J shed 5 bases, and the junction held 1 base outside the gene matches. Germline V lookup: CDR1 SGHRS, CDR2 YFSETQ. This CDR3 contains 13 residues. Here the CDR3 DNA reads TGCGCCAGCAGCTTTGGACAGGACAATGAGCAGTTCTTC. Translating it yields CASSFGQDNEQFF.

This chain links TRBV5-1 with TRBJ1-1, with 9 positions matching TRBD1. The V gene end was trimmed by 4 bases and the J gene end by 0 bases; junction bases not matched to a gene: 7. Germline V gene sequence: CDR1 SGHRS, CDR2 YFSETQ. There are 16 residues in the CDR3. CDR3 protein: CASSAGTGFMNTEAFF. CDR3 sequence (DNA): TGCGCCAGCAGCGCCGGGACAGGGTTTATGAACACTGAAGCTTTCTTT.

DNA of the CDR3: TGTGCCAGCAGCTTCCCGAACTGGGGGCGGGAGACCCAGTACTTC. Protein sequence: CASSFPNWGRETQYF. This sequence joins TRBV7-9 and TRBJ2-5, with a possible D match to TRBD1 (6 bases). V gave up 3 bases and J gave up 5 bases, with 16 bases separating them. The CDR3 totals 15 residues. Germline CDR1 and CDR2: SEHNR and FQNEAQ (reference sequence).

The rearrangement joins TRBV28 to TRBJ2-5; the D gene is possibly TRBD1 (5 bases). This CDR3 region has 12 residues. In germline, CDR1 is MDHEN, CDR2 SYDVKM. V shed 6 bases and J shed 3 bases, with 8 bases lying between them. The CDR3 spells CASRAGKETQYF. The CDR3 DNA follows: TGTGCCAGCAGGGCAGGGAAAGAGACCCAGTACTTC.

This clone was observed a few times. The CDR3 DNA follows: TGTGCCAGCAGCCAAGGACTAGCGGGAGCCAACAATGAGCAGTTCTTC. Amino acid sequence: CASSQGLAGANNEQFF. This sequence joins TRBV11-2 and TRBJ2-1; 13 bases fit TRBD2. The V gene's germline CDR1 is SGHAT and CDR2 FQNNGV. This CDR3 contains 16 residues. Germline trimming cut 5 bases from V and 5 bases from J; bases unmatched to any gene: 6.

The chain uses TRBV7-2 and TRBJ2-7, with 9 bases identical to TRBD1. There are 13 residues in the CDR3. The junction had 2 bases not matched to a gene; V was cut back by 3 bases and J by 5 bases. The germline V gene has CDR1 SGHTA and CDR2 FQGNSA. The CDR3 sequence: CASSLGQGNEQYF. DNA for the CDR3: TGTGCCAGCAGCTTGGGACAGGGCAACGAGCAGTACTTC.

In DNA form, the CDR3 reads TGTGCCAGCAGCGTAGGGGGCGGGGATGCAGAGACCCAGTACTTC. This encodes CASSVGGGDAETQYF. The chain joins TRBV9 to TRBJ2-5, with a possible D match to TRBD2 (6 bases). Looked up from germline, CDR1 is SGDLS and CDR2 is YYNGEE. V was trimmed by 0 bases and J by 4 bases, leaving 13 bases between them. The CDR3 contains 15 residues.